Listed here is a single T cell receptor (beta chain). Trimming left V 1 base short and J 4 bases short, with 7 bases between. In germline, CDR1 is LGHDT, CDR2 YNNKEL (reference sequence). The CDR3 extends over 13 amino acids. This sample is drawn from a study of blood T cell repertoires in COVID-19. Libraries were prepared by immunoSEQ multiplex PCR; TCRdb keeps only in-frame clonotypes and omits some of them. The sample records more than 110,000 clones, 84% being singletons. Input material: PBMCs or T cells enriched from blood (not recorded which). The origin of this receptor is a woman under 30 who had been exposed to COVID-19. The V call is TRBV3-1 (or the pseudogene TRBV3-2), the J call TRBJ1-1; D may be TRBD1 (6 bases). In DNA, the CDR3 is TGTGCCAGCAGCCAAGGGGGGCCCACTGAAGCTTTCTTT. Its translation: CASSQGGPTEAFF.